The 19 T cell receptor beta chains presented below share a single source sample, sequenced in a study of T cell responses to AZD1222 COVID-19 vaccine. Assay: immunoSEQ multiplex PCR; the TCRdb copy retains only in-frame clones and omits some. The sample lists over 100,000 clones; 70% to 90% were seen once. The starting material was peripheral blood, obtained on day 0 of AZD1222 vaccination. The receptors stem from an adult in good health.

V usage is TRBV28 and J usage is TRBJ1-1; 7 nucleotides agree with TRBD1. Germline loops: CDR1 MDHEN, CDR2 SYDVKM. Trimming took 0 bases from V and 1 from J; bases not matched to a gene: 11. This CDR3 contains 18 residues. For the CDR3, the DNA is TGTGCCAGCAGTTTATGGGCCGCGGGACAGAAAAAGAACACTGAAGCTTTCTTT. This sequence encodes CASSLWAAGQKKNTEAFF.

The rearrangement links TRBV5-1 to TRBJ1-6; 7 bases line up with TRBD1. The CDR3 loop spans 14 amino acids. The germline CDR1 and CDR2 sequences are SGHRS and YFSETQ. With 3 bases clipped from V and 6 bases from J, the junction kept 3 bases outside the gene matches. CDR3 protein: CASSSTGTNSPLHF. For the CDR3, the DNA is TGCGCCAGCAGCTCGACAGGGACTAATTCACCCCTCCACTTT.

A single count supports this clone. The chain couples TRBV4-2 to TRBJ2-3, with 13 bases matching TRBD2. V was pared by 0 bases and J by 0 bases, with 3 bases of the junction left unmatched. This CDR3 is 18 amino acids long. Germline-derived CDR1 and CDR2 are LGHNA and YNFKEQ. CDR3 loop: CASSQELAGGLSTDTQYF. In DNA form, the CDR3 reads TGTGCCAGCAGCCAAGAACTAGCGGGGGGGCTTAGCACAGATACGCAGTATTTT.

The chain carries TRBV30 and TRBJ1-5; perhaps TRBD1 as D (6 bases). Germline CDR1 and CDR2: GTSNPN and SVGIG (reference sequence). The ends were cut back, 2 bases at V and 7 bases at J, with 15 bases in the middle. This CDR3 is built from 14 residues. As DNA, the CDR3 is TGTGCCTGGAGTCGGGCAGGGGAAGGACAGCCCCAGCATTTT. Translating it yields CAWSRAGEGQPQHF.

The chain joins TRBV5-1 to TRBJ1-2; 8 bases align to TRBD1. CDR1 SGHRS and CDR2 YFSETQ come from the germline V gene. J was trimmed by 5 bases and V by 4 bases; bases with no gene match: 7. CDR3 size: 14 residues. The CDR3 reads CASSTTGGEYGYTF. The CDR3 coding sequence is TGCGCCAGCAGCACTACAGGGGGAGAGTATGGCTACACCTTC.

The chain couples TRBV7-3 to TRBJ1-1; D not certain. This CDR3 contains 13 residues. Germline CDR1 reads SGHTA; CDR2 reads FQGTGA. V gave up 3 bases and J gave up 4 bases, with 9 bases separating them. The CDR3 loop is CASSFLGSTEAFF. The DNA of the CDR3 is TGTGCCAGCAGCTTCCTGGGGAGCACTGAAGCTTTCTTT.

The chain is built from TRBV6-2 or TRBV6-3 and TRBJ1-3; D is possibly TRBD1 (5 bases). Germline V CDR1 and CDR2: MNHEY, SVGEGT. With 2 bases removed from V and 1 base from J, the gap between germline ends came to 9 bases. The CDR3 loop spans 15 amino acids. CDR3 in amino acids: CASSYRQGSGNTIYF. In DNA, the CDR3 is TGTGCCAGCAGTTACCGCCAGGGATCTGGAAACACCATATATTTT.

The chain links TRBV12-3 or TRBV12-4 to TRBJ1-5; D unclear. Trimming removed 6 bases from V and 1 base from J, with 7 bases in between. The CDR3 is made up of 13 amino acids. The CDR3 protein is CASRQWSNQPQHF. Written as DNA, the CDR3 is TGTGCCAGCAGACAGTGGAGCAATCAGCCCCAGCATTTT.

The chain carries TRBV18 and TRBJ1-5; a possible D gene is TRBD1 (6 bases). Germline V gene data show CDR1 as KGHSH and CDR2 as LQKENI. The CDR3 runs 14 residues. With 4 bases removed from V and 3 bases from J, the gap between germline ends came to 10 bases. The CDR3 sequence: CASSLTGINQPQHF. CDR3 nucleotide sequence: TGTGCCAGCTCACTCACAGGGATCAATCAGCCCCAGCATTTT.

This chain joins TRBV19 and TRBJ2-2; D not certain. Trimming left V 3 bases short and J 5 bases short, with 16 bases between. The CDR3 runs to 16 residues. Germline CDR1 reads LNHDA; CDR2 reads SQIVND (reference sequence). This chain's CDR3 is CASSIPRTGRTGELFF. The CDR3 bases are TGTGCCAGTAGTATCCCCAGGACGGGCAGGACCGGGGAGCTGTTTTTT.

The genes are TRBV27 and TRBJ1-5; no definite D call. With 2 bases removed from V and 3 bases from J, the gap between germline ends came to 8 bases. The CDR3 sequence is 14 residues long. The germline V gene encodes CDR1 MNHEY and CDR2 SMNVEV (reference sequence). The DNA for the CDR3 is TGTGCCAGCAGTTTACTCGGCCCCAATCAGCCCCAGCATTTT. Translation: CASSLLGPNQPQHF.

In this sample, this clone turned up a few times. The rearrangement joins TRBV5-5 to TRBJ1-3; the D is unclear. This CDR3 contains 12 residues. V gave up 4 bases and J gave up 8 bases, with 10 bases separating them. Germline V lookup: CDR1 SGHKS, CDR2 YYEKEE (reference sequence). This CDR3 reads CASSPAGDTIYF. The CDR3 DNA follows: TGTGCCAGCAGCCCTGCTGGGGACACCATATATTTT.

The chain has TRBV10-3 and TRBJ2-7, with 7 positions matching TRBD1. This CDR3 has 15 amino acids. Germline V gene sequence: CDR1 ENHRY, CDR2 SYGVKD. V was clipped by 6 bases and J by 3 bases; unmatched bases: 11. CDR3 in DNA: TGTGCCATCAGCTTGACAGGGCCACCTCTCTACGAGCAGTACTTC. Encoded protein: CAISLTGPPLYEQYF.

This chain uses TRBV24-1 with TRBJ2-7, with TRBD2 as a possible D gene (6 bases). The CDR3 extends over 16 amino acids. Germline assignment: CDR1 KGHDR and CDR2 SFDVKD. V lost 3 bases and J 3 bases, leaving 17 bases between the germline ends. The CDR3, as DNA: TGTGCCACCAGTGATATCAGGCTAGCGATAAACTACGAGCAGTACTTC. Translation: CATSDIRLAINYEQYF.

The chain employs TRBV25-1 and TRBJ2-7; D is possibly TRBD1 (6 bases). V was pared by 6 bases and J by 3 bases, with 9 bases between. The germline CDR1 and CDR2 sequences are MGHDK and SYGVNS. The CDR3 runs to 12 residues. In DNA, the CDR3 is TGTGCCAGCAGCGTACAGGGCTACGAGCAGTACTTC. This encodes CASSVQGYEQYF.

The chain recombines TRBV19 with TRBJ2-7, with 9 bases identical to TRBD1. The V and J ends lost 5 bases and 3 bases, in that order; junction bases with no gene match: 11. Germline values: CDR1 LNHDA, CDR2 SQIVND (reference sequence). This CDR3 is built from 16 residues. CDR3 DNA sequence: TGTGCCAGTAGTCCTGGAAGCGGGACAGGGAGCTACGAGCAGTACTTC. It specifies CASSPGSGTGSYEQYF.

The chain combines TRBV5-6 with TRBJ1-6, with TRBD1 as a possible D gene (5 bases). V shed 3 bases and J shed 8 bases, with 12 bases lying between them. The CDR3 spans 14 residues. The germline CDR1 and CDR2 sequences are SGHDT and YYEEEE. The CDR3 region is CASSSGGVHSPLHF. The CDR3 region has the DNA TGTGCCAGCAGCTCGGGGGGGGTACATTCACCCCTCCACTTT.

With respect to this clone: Its ends do not fully match the called genes, so a read error is possible. V gene TRBV7-2 combines with J gene TRBJ2-2; D is unclear. CDR3 length: 14 amino acids. Germline V gene data show CDR1 as SGHTA and CDR2 as FQGNSA. For the CDR3, the DNA is TGTGCCAGCAGCTTCCCCCGGAACCCCGGGGAGCTGTTTTTT. As protein: CASSFPRNPGELFF.

This sequence joins TRBV25-1 and TRBJ1-4; 10 bases line up with TRBD1. The CDR3 totals 14 residues. Losses at the gene ends were 6 bases for V and 4 bases for J; bases not matched to a gene: 2. Germline CDR1 reads MGHDK; CDR2 reads SYGVNS. The CDR3 coding sequence is TGTGCCAGCAGAGGACAGGGGGGTAATGAAAAACTGTTTTTT. The encoded protein is CASRGQGGNEKLFF. The full variable domain, in which reference TRBV25-1 and TRBJ1-4 provide the parts outside the CDR3, is EADIYQTPRYLVIGTGKKITLECSQTMGHDKMYWYQQDPGMELHLIHYSYGVNSTEKGDLSSESTVSRIRTEHFPLTLESARPSHTSQYLCASRGQGGNEKLFFGSGTQLSVL.